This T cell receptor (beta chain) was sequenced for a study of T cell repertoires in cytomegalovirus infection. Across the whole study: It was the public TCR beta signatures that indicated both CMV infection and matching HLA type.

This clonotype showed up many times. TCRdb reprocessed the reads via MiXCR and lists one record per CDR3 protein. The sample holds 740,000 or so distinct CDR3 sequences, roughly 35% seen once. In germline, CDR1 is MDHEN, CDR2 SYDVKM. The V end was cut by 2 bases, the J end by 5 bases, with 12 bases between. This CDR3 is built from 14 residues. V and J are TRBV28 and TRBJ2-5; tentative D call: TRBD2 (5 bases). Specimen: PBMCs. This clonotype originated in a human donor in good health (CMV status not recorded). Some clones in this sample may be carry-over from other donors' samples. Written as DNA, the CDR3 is TGTGCCAGCAGTTTAATCGGGGTACGGGAGACCCAGTACTTC. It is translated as CASSLIGVRETQYF.